Listed below are T cell receptor beta chains from one sample, sequenced in a study of T cells in Graves' hyperthyroidism and ophthalmopathy. In TCRdb, the multiplex PCR reads were re-called with MiXCR into one record per CDR3 protein. The sample has 650,000 to 700,000 distinct CDR3 sequences; 17% are singletons. What was sequenced was blood. These receptors were collected from a man aged 45-65 years with Graves' hyperthyroidism. CDR3s include the opening cysteine and the closing phenylalanine or tryptophan. Each record gives: J gene, D gene, clone size, V gene, CDR3 DNA, CDR3 protein. The D gene is left open where the match is weak. Expanded clones are given a class, and other clones once, few, many or no size at all.

TRBJ2-3 | . | many | TRBV18 | TGTGCCAGCTCACCACCGGCAACAGATACGCAGTATTTT | CASSPPATDTQYF
TRBJ1-4 | . | . | TRBV3-1 | TGTGCCAGCAGCCAAGATATGGACAGTCGAAATGAAAAACTGTTTTTT | CASSQDMDSRNEKLFF
TRBJ1-3 | . | many | TRBV12-3/TRBV12-4 | TGTGCCAGCAGCTACAGACAGGTCGGTGGAAACACCATATATTTT | CASSYRQVGGNTIYF
TRBJ1-1 | . | few | TRBV29-1 | TGCAGCGTAGATACACAACCCTCAAGAGTCCCTGAAGCTTTCTTT | CSVDTQPSRVPEAFF
TRBJ2-1 | . | . | TRBV5-1 | TGCGCCAGCAGCTTGCAAGCTGAGCAGTTCTTC | CASSLQAEQFF
TRBJ1-6 | . | few | TRBV6-1 | TGTGCCAGCAGCCGCAAACCCTTTTCACCCCTCCACTTT | CASSRKPFSPLHF
TRBJ2-1 | TRBD2 | . | TRBV6-2/TRBV6-3 | TGTGCCAGCAGTTACGTTGCGGGAGGAGTTGATGAGCAGTTCTTC | CASSYVAGGVDEQFF
TRBJ2-1 | TRBD2 | many | TRBV2 | TGTGCCAGCAGTGAAATCCCGCGGGAGATGCAGTTCTTC | CASSEIPREMQFF
TRBJ2-4 | TRBD2 | few | TRBV6-9 | TGTGCCAGCAGTTGCTCACGGGAGGCGCGGTTAAACATTCAGTACTTC | CASSCSREARLNIQYF
TRBJ2-3 | TRBD2 | many | TRBV6-5 | TGTGCCAGCAGTTACTCGCTAGCGGGATACCCAGATACGCAGTATTTT | CASSYSLAGYPDTQYF